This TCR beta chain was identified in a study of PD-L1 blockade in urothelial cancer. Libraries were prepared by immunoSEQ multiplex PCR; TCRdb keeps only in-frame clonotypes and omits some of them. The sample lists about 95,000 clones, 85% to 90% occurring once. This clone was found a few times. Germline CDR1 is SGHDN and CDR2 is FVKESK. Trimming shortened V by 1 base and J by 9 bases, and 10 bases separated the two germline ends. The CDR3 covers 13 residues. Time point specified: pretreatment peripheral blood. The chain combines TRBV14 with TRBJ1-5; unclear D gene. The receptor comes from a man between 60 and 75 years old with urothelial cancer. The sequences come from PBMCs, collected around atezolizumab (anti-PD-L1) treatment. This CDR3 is CASSQGGTLPQHF. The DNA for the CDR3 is TGTGCCAGCAGCCAAGGCGGCACGCTGCCCCAGCATTTT. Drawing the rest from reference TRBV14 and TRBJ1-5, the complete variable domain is EAGVTQFPSHSVIEKGQTVTLRCDPISGHDNLYWYRRVMGKEIKFLLHFVKESKQDESGMPNNRFLAERTGGTYSTLKVQPAELEDSGVYFCASSQGGTLPQHFGDGTRLSIL.